This is a list of T cell receptor beta chains from one sample in a study of shared clonotypes between healthy human individuals. Data came from immunoSEQ multiplex PCR; TCRdb stores just in-frame clones and leaves some out. The sample carries just over 2,000,000 clones, 85% to 95% recorded once. Input material: naive CD4+ T cells sorted from blood. The receptors shown here come from a young man in good health. CDR3s include the opening cysteine and the closing phenylalanine or tryptophan. The D gene is left open where the match is weak. Only part of the rows carry a size: once, few, many, or a class if the clone is expanded.

V	size	J	D	CDR3	DNA
TRBV7-7	once	TRBJ2-5	-	CASSQTSSRETQYF	TGTGCTAGCAGCCAAACTAGCTCCAGGGAGACCCAGTACTTC
TRBV5-8	-	TRBJ1-1	-	CASSLVLWPNTEAFF	TGTGCCAGCAGCTTGGTCCTCTGGCCTAACACTGAAGCTTTCTTT
TRBV5-4	-	TRBJ1-6	TRBD1	CASSLEGGSSPLHF	TGTGCCAGCAGCTTGGAAGGGGGCAGTTCACCCCTCCACTTT
TRBV5-1	-	TRBJ1-2	TRBD1	CASSASGQGYGYTF	TGCGCCAGCAGCGCATCGGGACAGGGGTACGGCTACACCTTC
TRBV7-2	few	TRBJ2-1	TRBD1	CASSLASGQGYNEQFF	TGTGCCAGCAGCTTAGCGTCCGGACAGGGCTACAATGAGCAGTTCTTC
TRBV2	-	TRBJ2-7	TRBD1	CASSEQGAVF	TGTGCCAGCAGTGAGCAGGGGGCAGTCTTC
TRBV19	-	TRBJ2-7	TRBD2	CASSTVTSGSYEQYF	TGTGCCAGTAGTACCGTCACTAGCGGGAGTTACGAGCAGTACTTC
TRBV9	-	TRBJ2-7	TRBD2	CASSGLAGGPEEQYF	TGTGCCAGCAGCGGTCTAGCGGGAGGGCCTGAAGAGCAGTACTTC
TRBV9	-	TRBJ2-7	TRBD2	CASSPPGLDRDEQYF	TGTGCCAGCAGCCCCCCCGGACTAGACCGGGACGAGCAGTACTTC
TRBV18	-	TRBJ2-7	-	CASSPGRRAYEQYF	TGTGCCAGCTCACCGGGCAGGAGGGCCTACGAGCAGTACTTC
TRBV6-1	-	TRBJ2-1	-	CASIRDLSYNEQFF	TGTGCCAGCATCCGGGACTTAAGCTACAATGAGCAGTTCTTC
TRBV21-1	few	TRBJ1-2	-	CASSKVYREEGYTF	TGTGCCAGCAGCAAAGTATACAGGGAGGAAGGCTACACCTTC
TRBV6-5	-	TRBJ2-5	TRBD2	CASSYGTNPQETQYF	TGTGCCAGCAGTTACGGGACTAACCCTCAAGAGACCCAGTACTTC
TRBV30	-	TRBJ1-1	TRBD1	CAWSVLRGSTEAFF	TGTGCCTGGAGTGTACTCAGGGGGTCCACTGAAGCTTTCTTT
TRBV5-1	-	TRBJ2-3	TRBD2	CASSLVPSGSGIADTQYF	TGCGCCAGCAGCTTGGTGCCTAGCGGGAGTGGTATAGCAGATACGCAGTATTTT
TRBV9	-	TRBJ2-1	-	CASSVVITIYNEQFF	TGTGCCAGCAGCGTAGTTATAACCATCTACAATGAGCAGTTCTTC
TRBV5-1	-	TRBJ1-5	TRBD1	CASSLGTGNGQPQHF	TGCGCCAGCAGCTTGGGGACAGGTAACGGTCAGCCCCAGCATTTT
TRBV2	-	TRBJ2-1	TRBD1	CASSEGTGGYNEQFF	TGTGCCAGCAGTGAAGGGACAGGGGGCTACAATGAGCAGTTCTTC
TRBV29-1	-	TRBJ1-1	-	CSVEAQALNTEAFF	TGCAGCGTTGAAGCCCAGGCACTGAACACTGAAGCTTTCTTT
TRBV6-5	-	TRBJ2-7	TRBD2	CASSGSGRAYEQYF	TGTGCCAGCAGCGGCAGCGGGAGGGCCTACGAGCAGTACTTC
TRBV10-3	-	TRBJ1-2	-	CAISETWDRSGYTF	TGTGCCATCAGTGAGACGTGGGACCGAAGCGGCTACACCTTC
TRBV5-1	-	TRBJ2-7	TRBD1	CASSHDRGSHEQYF	TGCGCCAGCAGCCACGACAGGGGTTCTCACGAGCAGTACTTC
TRBV19	few	TRBJ1-4	TRBD1	CASSIGPGGSILEKLFF	TGTGCCAGTAGTATAGGCCCAGGGGGGTCTATCTTGGAAAAACTGTTTTTT
TRBV6-6	-	TRBJ2-6	-	CASKVGGANVLTF	TGTGCCAGCAAGGTTGGTGGGGCCAACGTCCTGACTTTC
TRBV30	-	TRBJ1-2	-	CAWYPRPPANYGYTF	TGTGCCTGGTATCCTCGACCCCCGGCCAACTATGGCTACACCTTC
TRBV18	-	TRBJ2-7	-	CASRGDSTSYEQYF	TGTGCCAGCCGCGGGGACTCTACTTCCTACGAGCAGTACTTC
TRBV30	-	TRBJ1-1	-	CAWGGDTEAFF	TGTGCCTGGGGCGGGGACACTGAAGCTTTCTTT
TRBV4-1	-	TRBJ2-7	TRBD2	CASSQPLAGGAYEQYF	TGCGCCAGCAGCCAGCCACTAGCGGGGGGTGCCTACGAGCAGTACTTC
TRBV7-6	-	TRBJ2-3	-	CASSLTWADTQYF	TGTGCCAGCAGCTTAACATGGGCAGATACGCAGTATTTT
TRBV6-5	once	TRBJ2-7	TRBD2	CASSPISSGRHEQYF	TGTGCCAGCAGCCCCATATCCAGCGGGAGACACGAGCAGTACTTC